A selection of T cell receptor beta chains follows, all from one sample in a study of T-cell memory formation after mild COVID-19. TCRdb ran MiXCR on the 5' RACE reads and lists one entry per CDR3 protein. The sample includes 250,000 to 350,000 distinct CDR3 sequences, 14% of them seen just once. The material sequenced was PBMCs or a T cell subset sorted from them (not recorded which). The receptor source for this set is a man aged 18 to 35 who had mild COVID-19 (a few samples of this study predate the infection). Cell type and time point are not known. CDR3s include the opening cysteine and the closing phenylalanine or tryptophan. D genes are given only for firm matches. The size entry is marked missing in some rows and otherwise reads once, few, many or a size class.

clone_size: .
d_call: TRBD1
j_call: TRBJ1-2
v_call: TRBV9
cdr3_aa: CASSVTGDPLRNYGYTF
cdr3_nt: TGTGCCAGCAGCGTCACAGGGGACCCCCTAAGGAACTATGGCTACACCTTC

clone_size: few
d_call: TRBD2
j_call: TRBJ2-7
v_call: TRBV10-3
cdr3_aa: CAISGYGLGTSYEQYF
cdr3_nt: TGTGCCATCAGTGGATACGGACTAGGAACCTCCTACGAGCAGTACTTC

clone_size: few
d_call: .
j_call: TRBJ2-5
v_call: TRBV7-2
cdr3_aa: CASSLETDWVGGRRETQYF
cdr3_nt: TGTGCCAGCAGCTTAGAGACGGATTGGGTCGGGGGGCGGAGGGAGACCCAGTACTTC

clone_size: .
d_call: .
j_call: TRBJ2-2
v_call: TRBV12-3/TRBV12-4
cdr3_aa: CASTFYTGELFF
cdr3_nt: TGTGCCAGCACCTTTTACACCGGGGAGCTGTTTTTT

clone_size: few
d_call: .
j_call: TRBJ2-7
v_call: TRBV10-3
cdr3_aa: CAIRATSNEQYF
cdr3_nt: TGTGCCATCAGAGCCACCTCCAACGAGCAGTACTTC

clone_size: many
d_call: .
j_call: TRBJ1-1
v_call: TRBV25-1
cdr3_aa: CASSEPNTEAFF
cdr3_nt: TGTGCCAGCAGTGAGCCGAACACTGAAGCTTTCTTT

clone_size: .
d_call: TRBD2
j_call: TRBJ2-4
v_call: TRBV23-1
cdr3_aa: CASRRVLAGSRNIQYF
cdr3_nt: TGCGCCAGCAGGCGCGTTCTAGCGGGGTCGCGGAACATTCAGTACTTC

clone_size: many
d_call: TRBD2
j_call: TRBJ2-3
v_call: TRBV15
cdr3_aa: CATSRPIAGVTDTQYF
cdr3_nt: TGTGCCACCAGCAGACCCATAGCGGGGGTGACAGATACGCAGTATTTT

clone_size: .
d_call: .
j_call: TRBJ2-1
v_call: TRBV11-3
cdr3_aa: CASSFSGLANEQFF
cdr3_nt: TGTGCCAGCAGTTTTTCAGGGTTGGCCAATGAGCAGTTCTTC

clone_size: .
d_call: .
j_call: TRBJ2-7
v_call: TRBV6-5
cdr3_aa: CASSYSMSGSYEQYF
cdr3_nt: TGTGCCAGCAGTTACTCGATGTCCGGCTCCTACGAGCAGTACTTC

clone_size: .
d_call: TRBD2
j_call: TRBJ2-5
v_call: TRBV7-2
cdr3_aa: CASSIGRGGSLETQYF
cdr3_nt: TGTGCCAGCAGCATAGGGCGGGGGGGCTCGTTGGAGACCCAGTACTTC

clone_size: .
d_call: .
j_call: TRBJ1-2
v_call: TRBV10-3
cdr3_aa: CAISAGVYGYTF
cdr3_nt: TGTGCCATCAGTGCAGGGGTCTATGGCTACACCTTC

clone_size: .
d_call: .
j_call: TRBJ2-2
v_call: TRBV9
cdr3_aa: CASSVYAGEDTGELFF
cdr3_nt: TGTGCCAGCAGCGTATATGCAGGGGAGGACACCGGGGAGCTGTTTTTT

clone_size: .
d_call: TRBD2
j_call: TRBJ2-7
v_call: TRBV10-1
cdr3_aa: CASSDQAGASYEQYF
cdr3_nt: TGCGCCAGCAGCGACCAAGCGGGGGCCTCCTACGAGCAGTACTTC

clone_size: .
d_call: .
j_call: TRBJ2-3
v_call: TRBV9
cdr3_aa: CASSVEGARTDTQYF
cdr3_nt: TGTGCCAGCAGCGTAGAAGGTGCCCGCACAGATACGCAGTATTTT

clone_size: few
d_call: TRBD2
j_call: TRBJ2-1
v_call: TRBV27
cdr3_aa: CASSLGGGGAYNEQFF
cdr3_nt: TGTGCCAGCAGTTTAGGCGGGGGGGGAGCCTACAATGAGCAGTTCTTC

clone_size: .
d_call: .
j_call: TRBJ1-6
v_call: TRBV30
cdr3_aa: CAWTNRADSPLHF
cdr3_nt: TGTGCCTGGACGAACAGGGCGGATTCACCCCTCCACTTT

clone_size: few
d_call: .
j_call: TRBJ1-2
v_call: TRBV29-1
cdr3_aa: CSVSEPYGYTF
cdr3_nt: TGCAGCGTTAGCGAGCCTTATGGCTACACCTTC

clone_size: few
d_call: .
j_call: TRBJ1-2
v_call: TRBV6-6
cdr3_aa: CASSRKGLDYGYTF
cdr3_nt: TGTGCCAGCAGTCGGAAGGGGTTAGACTATGGCTACACCTTC

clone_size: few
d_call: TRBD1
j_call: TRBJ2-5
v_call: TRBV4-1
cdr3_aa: CASSQAGQGKTQYF
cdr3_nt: TGCGCCAGCAGCCAAGCGGGACAGGGGAAGACCCAGTACTTC

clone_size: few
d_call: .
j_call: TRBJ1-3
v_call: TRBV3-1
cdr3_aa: CASSLGILRPAGNTIYF
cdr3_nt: TGTGCCAGCAGCCTCGGGATTCTCAGGCCCGCTGGAAACACCATATATTTT

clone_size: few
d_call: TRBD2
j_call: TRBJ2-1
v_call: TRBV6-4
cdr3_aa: CASSGGTSAGNEQFF
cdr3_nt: TGTGCCAGCAGTGGCGGGACTAGCGCCGGTAATGAGCAGTTCTTC

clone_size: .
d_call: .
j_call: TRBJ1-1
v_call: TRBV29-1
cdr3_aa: CSVEARRGRAEAFF
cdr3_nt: TGCAGCGTTGAAGCTAGACGGGGAAGGGCTGAAGCTTTCTTT

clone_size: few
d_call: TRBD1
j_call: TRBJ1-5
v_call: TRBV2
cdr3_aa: CASRNRGAEQPQHF
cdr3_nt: TGTGCCAGCAGAAACAGGGGAGCAGAGCAGCCCCAGCATTTT

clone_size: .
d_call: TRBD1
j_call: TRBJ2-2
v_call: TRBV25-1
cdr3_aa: CASKGIQGAVGELFF
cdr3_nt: TGTGCCAGCAAAGGGATACAGGGGGCTGTCGGGGAGCTGTTTTTT